This TCR beta chain is from a study of T cells in Graves' hyperthyroidism and ophthalmopathy. Trimming cost V 3 bases and J 5 bases, with 5 bases left between them. The CDR3 is 12 residues long. Germline V gene data show CDR1 as KGHSH and CDR2 as LQKENI. This clonotype came up a few times. Researchers took RNA transcripts and amplified the TCR beta CDR3 regions from them. The primer set for the first-round RT-PCR of the TCR CDR3 was HTBI. TCRdb analysed the multiplex PCR reads with MiXCR anew, one entry per CDR3 protein. The sample has hundreds of thousands of distinct CDR3 sequences; roughly 14% are singletons. Each ophthalmopathy patient scored at least 3 on the Clinical Activity Score and at least 4 on NOSPECS grade, with duration under 3 months. It was uncontrolled infection, other autoimmune disease, pregnancy or lactation that excluded patients. PBMCs were obtained from 7.5 to 10 ml fresh peripheral blood.

Sequenced sample: blood. The receptor was isolated from a woman aged 40 to 55 with Graves' ophthalmopathy. The rearrangement uses TRBV18 and TRBJ1-5; D not resolved. CDR3 amino acids: CASSPADQPQHF. The CDR3, as DNA: TGTGCCAGCTCACCGGCGGATCAGCCCCAGCATTTT.